Listed below are T cell receptor beta chains from one sample, sequenced in a study of PD-1 blockade in classical Hodgkin lymphoma. Libraries were prepared by immunoSEQ multiplex PCR; TCRdb keeps only in-frame clonotypes and omits some of them. The sample yields more than 13,000 clones, approximately 78% seen once. Sequences were derived from peripheral blood mononuclear cells (PBMCs), sampled before the second cycle of nivolumab. The receptor set was obtained from a human donor with classical Hodgkin lymphoma. Both conserved end residues are part of each CDR3. Each record gives: CDR3 DNA, CDR3 protein, V gene, D gene, J gene, clone size. The D gene is left open where the match is weak. Clone size is shown for a subset of rows, as once, few, many or a class of expanded clone.

TGTGCCAGTAGTATAGATCTCCAGATAGATACGCAGTATTTT CASSIDLQIDTQYF TRBV19 . TRBJ2-3 .
TGTGCCAGCTCACCCGCGAGGGGAAACACCATATATTTT CASSPARGNTIYF TRBV18 . TRBJ1-3 .
TGTGCCAGCAGTCTGGACGGGTTTAGGGCCACTGAAGCTTTCTTT CASSLDGFRATEAFF TRBV28 . TRBJ1-1 .
TGTGCCAGCAGCTCTCTCTCTGGAAACACCATATATTTT CASSSLSGNTIYF TRBV28 . TRBJ1-3 .
TGCGCCAGCAGCCAATTGGGGGAAAAACTGTTTTTT CASSQLGEKLFF TRBV4-3 . TRBJ1-4 .
TGTGCCAGCAGATTCTTAGACAGGGAGACAGCTTTCTTT CASRFLDRETAFF TRBV28 TRBD1 TRBJ1-1 once
TGTGCCAGCAGTGAGTTTGGACAGCCCTACGAGCAGTACTTC CASSEFGQPYEQYF TRBV6-8 . TRBJ2-7 .
TGTGCCAGCAGCCAAGGACAGTCGGCGTCCTACGAGCAGTACTTC CASSQGQSASYEQYF TRBV11-3 . TRBJ2-7 .
TGTGCCAGCAGAAAGGAGAGGGGTCTCTCCCGGGAAGCTTTCTTT CASRKERGLSREAFF TRBV2 . TRBJ1-1 .
TGTGCCAGCAGCCCCCAGCCGACAGGGGTCGGGGCCAACGTCCTGACTTTC CASSPQPTGVGANVLTF TRBV7-3 TRBD1 TRBJ2-6 .
TGTGCCAGCTCACCCCAGAGTACCTACGAGCAGTACTTC CASSPQSTYEQYF TRBV18 . TRBJ2-7 few
TGTGCCAGCTCACCAGGTGTGGCGCAGTACTTC CASSPGVAQYF TRBV18 . TRBJ2-7 few
TGTGCCAGCTCACCACCGGCGTACACTGAAGCTTTCTTT CASSPPAYTEAFF TRBV18 . TRBJ1-1 .
TGTGCCAGCAAACCAGGGGGCGCGGTGGGCGCTGAAGCTTTCTTT CASKPGGAVGAEAFF TRBV7-2 TRBD1 TRBJ1-1 once
TGTGCCAGCAGTACGGGACAGGGGGCAGGGGAGACCCAGTACTTC CASSTGQGAGETQYF TRBV28 TRBD1 TRBJ2-5 .
TGTGCCAGTAAGGCGGAGAACTATGGCTACACCTTC CASKAENYGYTF TRBV19 . TRBJ1-2 .
TGCGCCAGCAGCCAAAGCCAAACAACTAATGAAAAACTGTTTTTT CASSQSQTTNEKLFF TRBV4-3 . TRBJ1-4 once
TGTGCCAGCAGCCCCGGGACAGCTTTGAGCTCCTATAATTCACCCCTCCACTTT CASSPGTALSSYNSPLHF TRBV28 TRBD1 TRBJ1-6 .
TGTGCCAGCAGCTTCTCCGGGACTAGCTACGAGCAGTACTTC CASSFSGTSYEQYF TRBV5-6 TRBD2 TRBJ2-7 .
TGCGCCAGCAGCTTGGATTATAGGGGTGCTTCAGATACGCAGTATTTT CASSLDYRGASDTQYF TRBV5-1 . TRBJ2-3 .
TGTGCCAGCAGTTACTCGAGGGGGGCCCGGGGCTACACCTTC CASSYSRGARGYTF TRBV6-5 . TRBJ1-2 .
TGCGCCAGCAGCCTGGGTAAGGCAGATACGCAGTATTTT CASSLGKADTQYF TRBV5-1 . TRBJ2-3 few
TGTGCCAGTAGTTTAGCCGGGACAGTTTCTACCGGGGAGCTGTTTTTT CASSLAGTVSTGELFF TRBV19 TRBD1 TRBJ2-2 .
TGTGCCAGTAGTATAGACCCCTCGCCGACTGAAGCTTTCTTT CASSIDPSPTEAFF TRBV19 . TRBJ1-1 .
TGTGCCAGCAGCATCCAGGGGGCGCTGGGCACCGGGGAGCTGTTTTTT CASSIQGALGTGELFF TRBV7-3 TRBD1 TRBJ2-2 .
TGTGCCAGCAGCGGGGGGACTGCGGGAGAGACCCAGTACTTC CASSGGTAGETQYF TRBV7-2 . TRBJ2-5 .
TGTGCCAGCAGTATCAGGGTCGACACTGAAGCTTTCTTT CASSIRVDTEAFF TRBV4-2 . TRBJ1-1 few
TGTGCCAGCAAGGGGACAGGGGGCTCGTACAATGAGCAGTTCTTC CASKGTGGSYNEQFF TRBV18 TRBD1 TRBJ2-1 .
TGTGCCAGCAGTCCGTCGTTCGGGGAAGGCTATGGCTACACCTTC CASSPSFGEGYGYTF TRBV28 . TRBJ1-2 .
TGCGCCAGCAGCTTAGGGGGAACTAATGAAAAACTGTTTTTT CASSLGGTNEKLFF TRBV5-1 . TRBJ1-4 medium-sized
TGTGCCAGCACGCGGCAGGGGATCTCTGGAAACACCATATATTTT CASTRQGISGNTIYF TRBV2 . TRBJ1-3 few
TGCGCCAGCAGCCAAGTTTTTTTGTCTTTGTGGGTTTCTGGGGGCTACACCTTC CASSQVFLSLWVSGGYTF TRBV4-3 . TRBJ1-2 .
TGTGCCAGCTCACCACAAGTACAGGGGGCGCAGGGCTACACCTTC CASSPQVQGAQGYTF TRBV18 TRBD1 TRBJ1-2 .
TGTGCCACCCAGGGGTCAATCTATGGCTACACCTTC CATQGSIYGYTF TRBV10-3 . TRBJ1-2 .
TGCGCCAGCAGCCAAGACGGGCAGGGATACTATGGCTACACCTTC CASSQDGQGYYGYTF TRBV4-3 . TRBJ1-2 once
TGTGCCAGCAGGAAGGAGACCCCCGGGGAGCTGTTTTTT CASRKETPGELFF TRBV2 . TRBJ2-2 .
TGCGCCAGCAGCCAAGATCTCTCGACAGTAGCCAAAAACATTCAGTACTTC CASSQDLSTVAKNIQYF TRBV4-3 . TRBJ2-4 .
TGTGCCAGCAGGGGACCCTACTTGAACGATCAGCCCCAGCATTTT CASRGPYLNDQPQHF TRBV2 . TRBJ1-5 .
TGTGCCAGCAGCCTCCTTAGCGGGGGGAACTACAATGAGCAGTTCTTC CASSLLSGGNYNEQFF TRBV7-6 TRBD2 TRBJ2-1 .
TGTGCCAGCAGCCGAAAACAGGGTAACACCGGGGAGCTGTTTTTT CASSRKQGNTGELFF TRBV27 . TRBJ2-2 .
TGTGCCAGCAGAGGAAGCCCAACGGGACATTATAATTCACCCCTCCACTTT CASRGSPTGHYNSPLHF TRBV27 . TRBJ1-6 .
TGCGCCAGCAGACGAGGACAGGGTGTATCCGGGGAGCTGTTTTTT CASRRGQGVSGELFF TRBV4-1 TRBD1 TRBJ2-2 once
TGTGCCAGCAGCGAATTGACAGGTCCCTACGAGCAGTACTTC CASSELTGPYEQYF TRBV2 . TRBJ2-7 .
TGTGCCAGCAGCTTCGGGGGACTAAACACCGGGGAGCTGTTTTTT CASSFGGLNTGELFF TRBV5-6 TRBD2 TRBJ2-2 .
TGTGCCATCAGTGATTTGGGGGCTGGCTACACCTTC CAISDLGAGYTF TRBV10-3 . TRBJ1-2 .
TGTGCCAGCTCATCGTTACCCCAGGGATTCCAAGAGACCCAGTACTTC CASSSLPQGFQETQYF TRBV18 . TRBJ2-5 .